This TCR beta chain was obtained from a study of blood T cell repertoires in COVID-19. Profiled with immunoSEQ multiplex PCR; TCRdb holds only in-frame clones, not every one. The sample shows hundreds of thousands of clones, 70% to 90% of them seen only once. Germline lookup yields CDR1 MGHRA and CDR2 YSYEKL. The V end was cut by 1 base, the J end by 0 bases, with 10 bases between. This CDR3 spans 17 amino acids. The receptor comes from a man aged 50 to 60 with acute or convalescent COVID-19. The sample comprised peripheral blood. This chain uses TRBV4-1 with TRBJ2-6; D ambiguous. In nucleotides, the CDR3 is TGCGCCAGCAGCCAAGGGGCCCCAAACTCTGGGGCCAACGTCCTGACTTTC. Amino acids: CASSQGAPNSGANVLTF.